This TCR beta chain is drawn from a study of T cell repertoires in cytomegalovirus infection. Across the study: Through public TCR beta signatures, both CMV infection and matching HLA type were indicated. Findings of the study overall: HLA-C-restricted CMV clonotypes gave the most frequent clonotype in two of eight donors. Carriers of CMV and the relevant HLA type were discriminated by public TCR beta frequency.

This clonotype has a count of ten or more. Its antigen is unidentified. Each CDR3 protein gets one entry after TCRdb re-called the reads with MiXCR. The sample lists around 530,000 distinct CDR3 sequences; 16% were seen once. The receptor's source is a human donor in good health (CMV status not recorded). Some clones in this sample may be carry-over from other donors' samples. The sequencing sample was made of CD8+ T cells from PBMCs.

The CDR3 DNA reads TGTGCCAGCAGTCCCCCGGGGGATAATTCACCCCTCCACTTT. This encodes CASSPPGDNSPLHF. The rearrangement uses TRBV7-9 and TRBJ1-6, with D maybe TRBD1 (5 bases). The V gene lost 6 bases and the J gene lost 5 bases, with 11 bases spanning the gap. Per germline, CDR1 SEHNR and CDR2 FQNEAQ (reference sequence). The length of the CDR3 is 14 residues.